A selection of T cell receptor beta chains follows, all from one sample in a study of shared clonotypes between healthy human individuals. Sequencing was performed with immunoSEQ multiplex PCR; in TCRdb, only in-frame clones are kept and a portion is missing. The sample lists a few million clones, approximately 90% seen once, with around 0.38% in the top ten. The sequenced material came from naive CD4+ T cells from PBMCs. These receptors came from a man younger than 35 in good health. Some clones in this sample may be carry-over from other donors' samples. Each CDR3 is given with its conserved first and last residue. The D gene is left open where the match is weak. Size tells how often a clone was seen (once, few, many) or the class of an expanded clone, and some rows leave it out.

.	TRBV25-1	.	TRBJ1-4	TGTGCCAGCAGTGTCGGGAGTGAAAAACTGTTTTTT	CASSVGSEKLFF
TRBD2	TRBV12-5	.	TRBJ2-3	TGTGCTAGCTCCACCGGGACTAGCTTCGCAGATACGCAGTATTTT	CASSTGTSFADTQYF
TRBD1	TRBV6-7	.	TRBJ2-1	TGTGCCAGCAGTTACGATTGGGGTCAGGGGGTTTTCTACAATGAGCAGTTCTTC	CASSYDWGQGVFYNEQFF
TRBD1	TRBV30	few	TRBJ1-1	TGTGCCTGGAGGCTTGCAGGGGGCACTGAAGCTTTCTTT	CAWRLAGGTEAFF
.	TRBV6-5	.	TRBJ2-2	TGTGCCAGCAGTTACCAGCTGGGCAACACCGGGGAGCTGTTTTTT	CASSYQLGNTGELFF
.	TRBV20-1	once	TRBJ1-2	TGCAGTGTTGTAGCTAACTATGGCTACACCTTC	CSVVANYGYTF
.	TRBV7-8	.	TRBJ2-7	TGTGCCAGCAGCTCCGAATACGGTTTAACCTACGAGCAGTACTTC	CASSSEYGLTYEQYF
.	TRBV7-2	.	TRBJ2-3	TGTGCCAGCAGCTTCAGAGCAGATACGCAGTATTTT	CASSFRADTQYF
TRBD1	TRBV7-2	.	TRBJ2-7	TGTGCCAGCAGCCGCAACCGACAGGGCGGCTACGAGCAGTACTTC	CASSRNRQGGYEQYF
.	TRBV19	.	TRBJ2-5	TGTGGGGGGGTCTTAGGTGGCGGAGTAGAGACCCAGTACTTC	CGGVLGGGVETQYF
TRBD1	TRBV5-1	.	TRBJ2-7	TGCGCCAGCCTAGACAGGGGGCGGAACGAGCAGTACTTC	CASLDRGRNEQYF
.	TRBV28	.	TRBJ2-7	TGTGCCAGCAGTTTGCCCGATAAGAGCTCCTACGAGCAGTACTTC	CASSLPDKSSYEQYF
TRBD1	TRBV6-5	.	TRBJ1-4	TGTGCCAGCAGTTCGGGGACAGGGAGGAATGAAAAACTGTTTTTT	CASSSGTGRNEKLFF
TRBD2	TRBV9	.	TRBJ2-2	TGTGCCAGCAGCGGTGGGCTAGCGGGAGGGAGGGACACCGGGGAGCTGTTTTTT	CASSGGLAGGRDTGELFF
.	TRBV4-3	.	TRBJ2-7	TGCGCCAGCAGCCAAGAAAAAGTCAGGGAATATCTTAACGAGCAGTACTTC	CASSQEKVREYLNEQYF
.	TRBV5-6	.	TRBJ2-7	TGTGCCAGCAGCTTGGCGGGGGCCACCTACGAGCAGTACTTC	CASSLAGATYEQYF
.	TRBV7-2	.	TRBJ2-7	TGTGCCAGCAGCTTAGCCGTCTTAGGGTTGGGTGAGCAGTACTTC	CASSLAVLGLGEQYF
.	TRBV4-3	.	TRBJ2-7	TGCGCCAGCAGCCGGGAATGGATAGCCTACGAGCAGTACTTC	CASSREWIAYEQYF
TRBD2	TRBV2	.	TRBJ2-2	TGTGCCTGCAGGGGGGGACTAGCGGGAGTTTCGAACACCGGGGAGCTGTTTTTT	CACRGGLAGVSNTGELFF
TRBD1	TRBV15	.	TRBJ2-7	TGTGCCACCAGCAGAAACAGGGGGAACTCCTACGAGCAGTACTTC	CATSRNRGNSYEQYF
TRBD2	TRBV7-6	.	TRBJ2-2	TGTGCCAGCAGTCCATCAAGGGCGGGAGTACCCGGGGAGCTGTTTTTT	CASSPSRAGVPGELFF
.	TRBV7-9	.	TRBJ1-2	TGTGCCAGCAGCCCTGCGGAGGGAGTCGCTGGCTACACCTTC	CASSPAEGVAGYTF
.	TRBV5-1	.	TRBJ1-4	TGCGCCAGCAGCTCGGGACGGGGAACGGTAACTAATGAAAAACTGTTTTTT	CASSSGRGTVTNEKLFF
TRBD2	TRBV9	.	TRBJ2-5	TGTGCCAGCAGCCCCCGGGCGGGGGTTCCGGAGACCCAGTACTTC	CASSPRAGVPETQYF
TRBD2	TRBV5-5	.	TRBJ2-3	TGTGCCAGCAGCTTCCCGTTAGCGGGGAACACAGATACGGAGTATTTT	CASSFPLAGNTDTEYF
.	TRBV7-3	.	TRBJ2-5	TGTGCCAGCAGCACATCGACCGCGGAGACCCAGTACTTC	CASSTSTAETQYF
TRBD2	TRBV11-2	once	TRBJ2-3	TGTGCCAGCAGCTTAGCGGGAGGCCTAGATACGCAGTATTTT	CASSLAGGLDTQYF
TRBD1	TRBV6-5	.	TRBJ2-7	TGTGCCAGCGACAGGGTCGACGAGCAGTACTTC	CASDRVDEQYF
.	TRBV27	.	TRBJ1-5	TGTGCCAGCAGTTTAGTAAGCAATCAGCCCCAGCATTTT	CASSLVSNQPQHF
TRBD2	TRBV7-2	.	TRBJ2-3	TGTGCCAGCAGCTCTAGCGGGTTGACAGATACGCAGTATTTT	CASSSSGLTDTQYF
.	TRBV7-6	.	TRBJ2-7	TGTGCCAGCAGGAAACAGGGATTCGACGAGCAGTACTTC	CASRKQGFDEQYF
TRBD1	TRBV5-1	.	TRBJ2-1	TGCGCCAGCAGCTTTCAGGGGGCGGAATACAATGAGCAGTTCTTC	CASSFQGAEYNEQFF
TRBD1	TRBV7-2	.	TRBJ2-7	TGTGCCATCTCGACAGGGGTGGCGTACGAGCAGTACTTC	CAISTGVAYEQYF
TRBD2	TRBV7-2	.	TRBJ2-3	TGTGCCAGCAGCCCGGGACTAGCAAAAGATACGCAGTATTTT	CASSPGLAKDTQYF
.	TRBV6-4	.	TRBJ2-1	TGTGCCAGCAGTATAAGCCTCAACAATGAGCAGTTCTTC	CASSISLNNEQFF
TRBD1	TRBV5-1	.	TRBJ2-7	TGCGCCAGCAGCTTGGGGGCTGGCAGGGGGCCGGAGCGGGCGCGCTACGAGCAGTACTTC	CASSLGAGRGPERARYEQYF
.	TRBV5-4	.	TRBJ2-2	TGTGCCAGCCCCTCGGGCAGGGCCGGGGAGCTGTTTTTT	CASPSGRAGELFF
TRBD1	TRBV19	.	TRBJ1-5	TGTGCCAGTAGTATAGGGCGCACAGGGGTTTACAATCAGCCCCAGCATTTT	CASSIGRTGVYNQPQHF
TRBD1	TRBV5-6	.	TRBJ1-1	TGTGCCAGCAGGACAGGGGGTGGAGGCACTGAAGCTTTCTTT	CASRTGGGGTEAFF
.	TRBV6-5	.	TRBJ1-1	TGTGCCAGCAGTCGACAGATGAACACTGAAGCTTTCTTT	CASSRQMNTEAFF
.	TRBV5-5	.	TRBJ1-2	TGTGCCAGCAGCACCACCTCCGGGGGCTACACCTTC	CASSTTSGGYTF
.	TRBV6-5	.	TRBJ2-4	TGTGCCAGCAGTTACCAAGGCGGCGCAGCCAAAAACATTCAGTACTTC	CASSYQGGAAKNIQYF
.	TRBV7-2	few	TRBJ1-1	TGTGCCAGCAGCTTATTGTCCGGTGTCACTGAAGCTTTCTTT	CASSLLSGVTEAFF
TRBD2	TRBV7-3	once	TRBJ2-5	TGTGCCAGCAGCTCGGGGACTAGCGGGAGGAGAGGGGAGACCCAGTACTTC	CASSSGTSGRRGETQYF
TRBD2	TRBV28	.	TRBJ2-2	TGTGCCAGCGGGGGGGTTCGAACCGGGGAGCTGTTTTTT	CASGGVRTGELFF
.	TRBV5-1	.	TRBJ1-2	TGCGCCAGCAGCCCGGGTCCCATAAGTCACGGCCATGGCTACACCTTC	CASSPGPISHGHGYTF
.	TRBV6-5	.	TRBJ2-7	TGTGCCACCCCCCTTTGGGCGTACGAGCAGTACTTC	CATPLWAYEQYF
.	TRBV10-1	.	TRBJ2-7	TGCGCCAGCAGTAATTACTACGAGCAGTACTTC	CASSNYYEQYF
TRBD1	TRBV5-4	.	TRBJ2-3	TGTGCCAGCAGCTTGGCCGGGACAGGCACAGATACGCAGTATTTT	CASSLAGTGTDTQYF
.	TRBV7-3	.	TRBJ2-1	TGTGCCAGCAGCTTAAGGGACGTTGGTACAGAGAAGCAGTTCTTC	CASSLRDVGTEKQFF
TRBD1	TRBV30	.	TRBJ2-7	TGTGCCTGGAGAGCAGAAGGCGGGACAGGGCGATTGGACTTC	CAWRAEGGTGRLDF
.	TRBV5-4	.	TRBJ2-7	TGTGCCAGCAGCCGAGCGGGTTTCTACGAGCAGTACTTC	CASSRAGFYEQYF
.	TRBV20-1	.	TRBJ2-5	TGCAGTGCCGGCTTCGCTGAGACCCAGTACTTC	CSAGFAETQYF
.	TRBV6-5	.	TRBJ2-7	TGTGCCAGCAGTTACTCCCCCACCCCCCACGAGCAGTACTTC	CASSYSPTPHEQYF
.	TRBV7-2	.	TRBJ1-2	TGTGCCAGCAGCCGAGGGGGGCTCGGCTATGGCTACACCTTC	CASSRGGLGYGYTF
.	TRBV7-9	.	TRBJ1-4	TGTGCCAGCAGCCTCGCCGGGACAATACATGAAAAACTGTTTTTT	CASSLAGTIHEKLFF